This T cell receptor beta chain was found in a study of cytomegalovirus exposure and HLA in healthy donors. While unrecorded immune exposures were likely, the donors were nominally healthy when sampled. General study points: CMV serostatus was the only immune exposure information that was available. The authors enumerated under 200 TCR beta chains as linked to cytomegalovirus. Reports state that TCR beta sequences accurately predicted most subjects' HLA-A and HLA-B alleles.

In its sample, this clone was seen a few times. Its antigen is still unknown. PCR amplification relied on 60 Vbeta primers (plus 13 Jbeta primers). Data came from immunoSEQ multiplex PCR; TCRdb stores just in-frame clones and leaves some out. The table records roughly 99,000 clones, around 72% of them present only once. The CDR3 spans 13 residues. Germline V gene lookup returns CDR1 MNHEY and CDR2 SMNVEV (reference sequence). Trimming shortened V by 3 bases and J by 0 bases, and 5 bases separated the two germline ends. Sequences were obtained from PBMCs. V and J are TRBV27 and TRBJ1-1, with D perhaps matching TRBD1 (5 bases). The sequence was collected from a male donor in good health and CMV-seronegative. CDR3 residues: CASSLTVNTEAFF. The CDR3 DNA reads as TGTGCCAGCAGTTTGACAGTGAACACTGAAGCTTTCTTT.